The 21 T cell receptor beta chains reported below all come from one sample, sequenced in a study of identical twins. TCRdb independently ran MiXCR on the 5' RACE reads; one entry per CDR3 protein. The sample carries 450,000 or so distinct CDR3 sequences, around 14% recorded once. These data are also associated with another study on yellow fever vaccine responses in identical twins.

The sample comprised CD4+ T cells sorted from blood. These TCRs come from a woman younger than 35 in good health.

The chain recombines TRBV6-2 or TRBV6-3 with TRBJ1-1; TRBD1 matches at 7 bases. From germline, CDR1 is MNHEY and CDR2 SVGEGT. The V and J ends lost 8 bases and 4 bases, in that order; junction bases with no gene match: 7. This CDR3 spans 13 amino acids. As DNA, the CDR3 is TGTGCCAGCGGAAATGGACAGGCCACTGAAGCTTTCTTT. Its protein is CASGNGQATEAFF.

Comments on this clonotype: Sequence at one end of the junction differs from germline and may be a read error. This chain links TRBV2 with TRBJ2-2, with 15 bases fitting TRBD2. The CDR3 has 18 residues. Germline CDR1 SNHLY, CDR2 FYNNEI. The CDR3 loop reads CASREGLAGGRYTGELFF. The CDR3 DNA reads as TGTGCCAGCAGAGAAGGACTAGCGGGGGGGCGGTACACCGGGGAGCTGTTTTTT.

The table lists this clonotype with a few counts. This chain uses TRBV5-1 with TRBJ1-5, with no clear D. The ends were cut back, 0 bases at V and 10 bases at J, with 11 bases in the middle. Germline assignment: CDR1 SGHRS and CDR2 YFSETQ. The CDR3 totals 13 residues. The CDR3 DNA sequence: TGCGCCAGCAGCTTGGAGCCCGGGGTACCCCAGCATTTT. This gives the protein CASSLEPGVPQHF.

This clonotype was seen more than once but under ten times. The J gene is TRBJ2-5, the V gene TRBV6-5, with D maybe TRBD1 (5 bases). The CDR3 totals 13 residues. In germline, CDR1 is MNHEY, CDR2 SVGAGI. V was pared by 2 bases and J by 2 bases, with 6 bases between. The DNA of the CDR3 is TGTGCCAGCAGTTACACAGGACAAGAGACCCAGTACTTC. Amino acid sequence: CASSYTGQETQYF.

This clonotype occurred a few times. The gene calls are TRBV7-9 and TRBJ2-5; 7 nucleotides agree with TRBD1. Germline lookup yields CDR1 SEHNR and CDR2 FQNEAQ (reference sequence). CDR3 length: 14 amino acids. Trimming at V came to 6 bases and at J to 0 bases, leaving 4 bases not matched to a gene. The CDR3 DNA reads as TGTGCCAGCAGTAGGGACAGAAACCAAGAGACCCAGTACTTC. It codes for CASSRDRNQETQYF. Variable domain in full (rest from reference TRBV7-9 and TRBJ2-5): DTGVSQNPRHKITKRGQNVTFRCDPISEHNRLYWYRQTLGQGPEFLTYFQNEAQLEKSRLLSDRFSAERPKGSFSTLEIQRTEQGDSAMYLCASSRDRNQETQYFGPGTRLLVL.

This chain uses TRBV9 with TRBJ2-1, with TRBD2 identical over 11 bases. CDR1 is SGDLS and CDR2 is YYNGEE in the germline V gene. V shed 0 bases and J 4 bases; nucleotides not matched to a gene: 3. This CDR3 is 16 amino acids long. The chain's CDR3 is CASSVGLAGPYNEQFF. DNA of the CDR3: TGTGCCAGCAGCGTAGGACTAGCGGGACCATACAATGAGCAGTTCTTC.

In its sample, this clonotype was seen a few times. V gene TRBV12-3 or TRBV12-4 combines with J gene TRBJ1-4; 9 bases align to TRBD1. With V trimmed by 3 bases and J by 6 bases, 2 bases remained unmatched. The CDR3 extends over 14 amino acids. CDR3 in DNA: TGTGCCAGCAGTTTTCGACAGGGGGATGAAAAACTGTTTTTT. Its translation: CASSFRQGDEKLFF.

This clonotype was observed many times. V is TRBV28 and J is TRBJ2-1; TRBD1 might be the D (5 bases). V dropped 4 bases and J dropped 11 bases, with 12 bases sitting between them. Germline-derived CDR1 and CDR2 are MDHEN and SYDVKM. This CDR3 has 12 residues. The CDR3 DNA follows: TGTGCCAGCAGTTCCGATGACAGAAAGCAGTTCTTC. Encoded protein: CASSSDDRKQFF.

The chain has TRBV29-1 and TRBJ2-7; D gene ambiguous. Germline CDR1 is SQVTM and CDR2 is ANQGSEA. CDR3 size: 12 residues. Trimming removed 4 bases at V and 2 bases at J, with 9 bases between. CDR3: CSVVVTTYEQYF. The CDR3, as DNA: TGCAGCGTTGTAGTCACGACCTACGAGCAGTACTTC.

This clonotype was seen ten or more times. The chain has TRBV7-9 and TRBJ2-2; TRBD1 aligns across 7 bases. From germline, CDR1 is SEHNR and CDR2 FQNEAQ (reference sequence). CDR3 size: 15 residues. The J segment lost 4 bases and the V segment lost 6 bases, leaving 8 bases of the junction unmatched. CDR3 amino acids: CASSLETGSTGELFF. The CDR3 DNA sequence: TGTGCCAGCAGTCTCGAGACAGGGAGCACCGGGGAGCTGTTTTTT. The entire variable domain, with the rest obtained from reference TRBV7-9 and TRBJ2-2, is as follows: DTGVSQNPRHKITKRGQNVTFRCDPISEHNRLYWYRQTLGQGPEFLTYFQNEAQLEKSRLLSDRFSAERPKGSFSTLEIQRTEQGDSAMYLCASSLETGSTGELFFGEGSRLTVL.

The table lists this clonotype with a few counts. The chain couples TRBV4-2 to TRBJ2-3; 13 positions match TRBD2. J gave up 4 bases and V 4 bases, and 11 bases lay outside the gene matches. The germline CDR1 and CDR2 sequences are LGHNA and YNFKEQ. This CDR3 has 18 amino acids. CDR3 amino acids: CASSRERSTSGRADTQYF. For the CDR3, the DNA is TGTGCCAGCAGCCGAGAACGATCCACTAGCGGGAGGGCAGATACGCAGTATTTT.

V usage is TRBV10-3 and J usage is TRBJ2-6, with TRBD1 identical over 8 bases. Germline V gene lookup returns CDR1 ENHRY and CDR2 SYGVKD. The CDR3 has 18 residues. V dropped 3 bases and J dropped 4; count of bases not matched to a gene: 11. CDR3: CAISEQLRQGNGANVLTF. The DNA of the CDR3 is TGTGCCATCAGTGAACAGTTGAGACAGGGGAACGGGGCCAACGTCCTGACTTTC.

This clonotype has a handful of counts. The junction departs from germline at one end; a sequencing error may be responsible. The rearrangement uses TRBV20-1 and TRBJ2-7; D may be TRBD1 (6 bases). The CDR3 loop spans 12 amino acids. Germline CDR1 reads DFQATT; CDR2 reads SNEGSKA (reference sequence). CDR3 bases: TGCAGTGCAAGAGGACAGCCCTACGAGCAGTACTTC. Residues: CSARGQPYEQYF.

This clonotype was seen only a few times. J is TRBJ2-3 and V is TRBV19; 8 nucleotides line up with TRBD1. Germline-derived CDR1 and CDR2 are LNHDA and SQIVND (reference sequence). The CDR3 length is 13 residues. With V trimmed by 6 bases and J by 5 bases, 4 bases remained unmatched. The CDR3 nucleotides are TGTGCCAGTAGAGGACAGGGACAAGATACGCAGTATTTT. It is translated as CASRGQGQDTQYF. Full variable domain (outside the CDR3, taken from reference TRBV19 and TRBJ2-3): DGGITQSPKYLFRKEGQNVTLSCEQNLNHDAMYWYRQDPGQGLRLIYYSQIVNDFQKGDIAEGYSVSREKKESFPLTVTSAQKNPTAFYLCASRGQGQDTQYFGPGTRLTVL.

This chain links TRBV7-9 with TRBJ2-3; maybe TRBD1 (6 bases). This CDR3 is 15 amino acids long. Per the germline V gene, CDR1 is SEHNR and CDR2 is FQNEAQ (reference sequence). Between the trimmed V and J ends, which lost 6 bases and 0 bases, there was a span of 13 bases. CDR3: CASSQLQGSTDTQYF. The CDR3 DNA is TGTGCCAGCAGTCAATTACAGGGCAGCACAGATACGCAGTATTTT.

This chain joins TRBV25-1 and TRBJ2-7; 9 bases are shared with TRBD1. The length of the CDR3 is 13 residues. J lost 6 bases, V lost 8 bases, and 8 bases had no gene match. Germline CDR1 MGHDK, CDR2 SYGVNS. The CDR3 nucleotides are TGTGCCAGCTCCGGGACAGGGTTCATCGAGCAGTACTTC. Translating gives CASSGTGFIEQYF.

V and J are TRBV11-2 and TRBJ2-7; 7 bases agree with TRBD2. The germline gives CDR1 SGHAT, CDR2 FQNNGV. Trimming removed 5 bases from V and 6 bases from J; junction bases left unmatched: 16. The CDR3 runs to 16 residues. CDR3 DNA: TGTGCCAGCAGCCTAACTCCCGGACTAGGGGTTCTCGAGCAGTACTTC. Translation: CASSLTPGLGVLEQYF.

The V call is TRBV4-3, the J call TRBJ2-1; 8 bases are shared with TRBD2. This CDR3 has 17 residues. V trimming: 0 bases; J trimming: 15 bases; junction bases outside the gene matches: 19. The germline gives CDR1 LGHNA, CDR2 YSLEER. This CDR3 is CASSQDLGTRAARGTFF. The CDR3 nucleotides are TGCGCCAGCAGCCAAGATCTCGGGACTAGGGCCGCGCGGGGAACGTTCTTC.

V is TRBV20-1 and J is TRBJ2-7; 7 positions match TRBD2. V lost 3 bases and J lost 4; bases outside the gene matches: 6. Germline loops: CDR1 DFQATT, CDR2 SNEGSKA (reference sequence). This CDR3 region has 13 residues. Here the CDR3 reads CSARRAGVYEQYF. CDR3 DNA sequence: TGCAGTGCTAGGCGGGCGGGGGTGTACGAGCAGTACTTC.

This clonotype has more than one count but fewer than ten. The CDR3 here is CASSLAPTGANVLTF. CDR3 sequence (DNA): TGCGCCAGCAGCTTGGCTCCTACTGGGGCCAACGTCCTGACTTTC. The V call is TRBV5-1, the J call TRBJ2-6; D call uncertain. V was shortened by 0 bases and J by 2 bases, with 6 bases between the two germline ends. The CDR3 sequence is 15 residues long. CDR1 is SGHRS, CDR2 YFSETQ, per germline. Looking up the rest from reference TRBV5-1 and TRBJ2-6 gives the full variable domain: KAGVTQTPRYLIKTRGQQVTLSCSPISGHRSVSWYQQTPGQGLQFLFEYFSETQRNKGNFPGRFSGRQFSNSRSEMNVSTLELGDSALYLCASSLAPTGANVLTFGAGSRLTVL.

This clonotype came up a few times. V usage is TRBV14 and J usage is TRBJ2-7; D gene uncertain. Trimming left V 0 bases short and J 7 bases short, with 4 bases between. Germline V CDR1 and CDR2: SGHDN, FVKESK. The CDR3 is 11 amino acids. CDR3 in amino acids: CASSQEREQYF. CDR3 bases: TGTGCCAGCAGCCAAGAACGAGAGCAGTACTTC.